The 21 T cell receptor beta chains presented below share a single source sample, sequenced in a study of response to subunit inactivated influenza vaccine. MiXCR was run by TCRdb on the RT-PCR reads, yielding one entry per CDR3 protein. This table holds a few hundred thousand distinct CDR3 sequences, 14% found once. The sequencing here drew on PBMCs from blood, taken 11 to 12 days after vaccination. Receptor source: a man aged 50 or older who received an inactivated influenza vaccine.

This clonotype was found a few times. The chain has TRBV20-1 and TRBJ1-1; D uncertain. The CDR3 totals 13 residues. Trimming cost V 2 bases and J 8 bases, with 15 bases left between them. From germline, CDR1 is DFQATT and CDR2 SNEGSKA (reference sequence). The CDR3 loop reads CSARPNKGSEAFF. The CDR3 DNA sequence: TGCAGTGCTAGACCAAACAAGGGATCAGAAGCTTTCTTT.

This clonotype was detected many times. The gene calls are TRBV14 and TRBJ2-2; possible D gene TRBD1, 6 bases. CDR1 and CDR2 (germline): SGHDN, FVKESK. The CDR3 extends over 16 amino acids. V was trimmed by 4 bases and J by 4 bases, leaving 16 bases between them. In nucleotides, the CDR3 is TGTGCCAGCAGCCCTAAGACAGGATACTTCACCGGGGAGCTGTTTTTT. Translating gives CASSPKTGYFTGELFF.

This clonotype was seen a few times. The V call is TRBV20-1, the J call TRBJ2-7; a possible D gene is TRBD2 (5 bases). Germline assignment: CDR1 DFQATT and CDR2 SNEGSKA (reference sequence). The CDR3 totals 15 residues. The V end lost 6 bases, the J end lost 0 bases, and 18 bases lay between the germline ends. CDR3 coding DNA: TGCAGTGCCCGGGCACATCGGGGTTTCTCCTACGAGCAGTACTTC. Protein: CSARAHRGFSYEQYF.

The chain combines TRBV18 with TRBJ2-5; no reliable D call. Trimming removed 4 bases at V and 7 bases at J, with 10 bases between. The CDR3 runs to 12 residues. Germline values: CDR1 KGHSH, CDR2 LQKENI. The CDR3, as DNA: TGTGCCAGCTCACAACCCACCGGGACCCAGTACTTC. It codes for CASSQPTGTQYF.

The rearrangement links TRBV7-2 to TRBJ2-3; D call uncertain. V gave up 1 base and J gave up 4 bases, with 9 bases separating them. Looked up from germline, CDR1 is SGHTA and CDR2 is FQGNSA. This CDR3 is built from 14 residues. The CDR3, as DNA: TGTGCCAGCAGCTTAGGTTTTCGGCCAGATACGCAGTATTTT. As protein: CASSLGFRPDTQYF.

The chain recombines TRBV20-1 with TRBJ2-5, with 8 bases fitting TRBD2. Germline V lookup: CDR1 DFQATT, CDR2 SNEGSKA (reference sequence). V shed 2 bases, J shed 3 bases, and the junction held 8 bases outside the gene matches. The CDR3 covers 15 residues. CDR3 residues: CSARLAGTTKETQYF. CDR3 sequence (DNA): TGCAGTGCTAGATTAGCGGGGACTACTAAAGAGACCCAGTACTTC.

In its sample, this clonotype was seen a few times. The J gene is TRBJ2-3, the V gene TRBV14; 10 bases are shared with TRBD1. The CDR3 sequence is 15 residues long. Germline-derived CDR1 and CDR2 are SGHDN and FVKESK. The ends lost 4 bases at V and 2 bases at J; junction bases unmatched: 3. The CDR3 protein is CASSRQGAFTDTQYF. CDR3 DNA: TGTGCCAGCAGCCGACAGGGGGCTTTCACAGATACGCAGTATTTT.

This clonotype was detected only once. The chain carries TRBV4-1 and TRBJ2-1, with D perhaps matching TRBD2 (5 bases). Looked up from germline, CDR1 is MGHRA and CDR2 is YSYEKL. This CDR3 comprises 18 residues. Trimming shortened V by 3 bases and J by 0 bases, and 18 bases separated the two germline ends. The CDR3 sequence is CASSHLIPRASSYNEQFF. The DNA of the CDR3 is TGCGCCAGCAGCCATCTCATCCCGAGGGCGAGCTCCTACAATGAGCAGTTCTTC.

The V call is TRBV27, the J call TRBJ2-7; D is undetermined. Per germline, CDR1 MNHEY and CDR2 SMNVEV (reference sequence). The CDR3 length is 14 residues. The ends were cut back, 3 bases at V and 0 bases at J, with 9 bases in the middle. CDR3 amino acids: CASSLSRTSYEQYF. For the CDR3, the DNA is TGTGCCAGCAGTTTGAGTAGAACCTCCTACGAGCAGTACTTC.

The rearrangement joins TRBV5-1 to TRBJ2-7, with 8 bases aligning to TRBD2. The ends lost 0 bases at V and 5 bases at J; junction bases unmatched: 7. Germline lookup yields CDR1 SGHRS and CDR2 YFSETQ. CDR3 length equals 15 residues. The CDR3 loop reads CASSLAGRGADEQYF. The DNA for the CDR3 is TGCGCCAGCAGCTTGGCCGGGCGGGGGGCGGACGAGCAGTACTTC. Drawing the rest from reference TRBV5-1 and TRBJ2-7, the complete variable domain is KAGVTQTPRYLIKTRGQQVTLSCSPISGHRSVSWYQQTPGQGLQFLFEYFSETQRNKGNFPGRFSGRQFSNSRSEMNVSTLELGDSALYLCASSLAGRGADEQYFGPGTRLTVT.

Details on this clonotype: Sequence at one end of the junction differs from germline and may be a read error. CDR3 amino acids: CVSSLRPGIAKKYNEQFF. CDR3 sequence (DNA): TGTGTCAGCAGCTTAAGGCCCGGGATCGCAAAAAAATACAATGAGCAGTTCTTC. The chain combines TRBV11-1 with TRBJ2-1, with D possibly TRBD2 on 5 matching bases. The CDR3 covers 18 residues. The V gene's germline CDR1 is SGHAT and CDR2 FQDESV (reference sequence).

The CDR3 sequence is CASSEAAGSGNTIYF. The CDR3 coding sequence is TGTGCCAGCAGTGAAGCAGCCGGCTCTGGAAACACCATATATTTT. The chain couples TRBV6-1 to TRBJ1-3, with D uncertain. CDR3 length: 15 amino acids. CDR1 MNHNS and CDR2 SASEGT come from the germline V gene. V was cut by 0 bases and J by 0 bases, with 6 bases left in between.

A few counts support this clonotype. The chain is built from TRBV6-1 and TRBJ1-6, with 11 bases that match TRBD1. Trimming took 5 bases from V and 6 from J; bases not matched to a gene: 9. The CDR3 is 17 amino acids. CDR1 is MNHNS, CDR2 SASEGT, per germline. The CDR3 loop is CASSPLSGTGGNSPLHF. The CDR3 DNA follows: TGTGCCAGCAGTCCCTTATCCGGGACAGGGGGTAATTCACCCCTCCACTTT.

This chain joins TRBV20-1 and TRBJ1-3; D might be TRBD1 (5 bases). V gave up 0 bases and J gave up 0 bases, with 12 bases separating them. The CDR3 has 16 amino acids. Germline lookup yields CDR1 DFQATT and CDR2 SNEGSKA (reference sequence). In nucleotides, the CDR3 is TGCAGTGCTAGAGACGACAGATACAGCTCTGGAAACACCATATATTTT. Protein sequence: CSARDDRYSSGNTIYF.

This clonotype has a handful of counts. The V call is TRBV28, the J call TRBJ2-5; D is ambiguous. Between the trimmed V and J ends, which lost 6 bases and 4 bases, there was a span of 15 bases. There are 14 residues in the CDR3. Germline V lookup: CDR1 MDHEN, CDR2 SYDVKM. In nucleotides, the CDR3 is TGTGCCAGCAGGACATATGACCCGCCAGAGACCCAGTACTTC. Protein product: CASRTYDPPETQYF.

The CDR3 DNA follows: TGTGCCAGCAGTTCCATGCTCTATGGCTACACCTTC. Translating it yields CASSSMLYGYTF. This chain connects TRBV12-3 or TRBV12-4 to TRBJ1-2; D unclear. Trimming cost V 4 bases and J 4 bases, with 7 bases left between them. CDR3 length equals 12 residues.

The V gene is TRBV20-1, the J gene TRBJ2-5; 9 bases match TRBD2. The CDR3 sequence is 14 residues long. The V segment lost 3 bases and the J segment 4 bases; nucleotides outside the gene matches: 6. Germline V gene sequence: CDR1 DFQATT, CDR2 SNEGSKA (reference sequence). The CDR3 coding sequence is TGCAGTGCTAGGTCGGGACTAGCTTTAGAGACCCAGTACTTC. This gives the protein CSARSGLALETQYF.

V is TRBV3-1 and J is TRBJ2-3; D perhaps matches TRBD2 (6 bases). Trimming took 5 bases from V and 3 from J, leaving 15 bases between them. CDR1 LGHDT and CDR2 YNNKEL come from the germline V gene (reference sequence). This CDR3 has 15 amino acids. The CDR3 nucleotides read TGTGCCAGCAGCTTTCGAATGGGGAGGACAGATACGCAGTATTTT. The encoded protein is CASSFRMGRTDTQYF.

This clonotype was counted ten times or more. V usage is TRBV12-3 or TRBV12-4 and J usage is TRBJ2-5; 10 bases match TRBD1. The CDR3 sequence is 17 residues long. V was clipped by 3 bases and J by 3 bases; unmatched bases: 10. Here the CDR3 reads CASSFGLTGTGEETQYF. CDR3 nucleotides: TGTGCCAGCAGTTTCGGGCTTACCGGGACAGGGGAAGAGACCCAGTACTTC.

This clonotype showed up just a few times. This chain links TRBV20-1 with TRBJ2-5; unclear D gene. The CDR3 runs 12 residues. V was trimmed by 6 bases and J by 2 bases, leaving 10 bases between them. Germline CDR1 DFQATT, CDR2 SNEGSKA (reference sequence). The CDR3 spells CSATAKQETQYF. CDR3 bases: TGCAGTGCCACAGCTAAACAAGAGACCCAGTACTTC.

This rearrangement joins TRBV12-3 or TRBV12-4 to TRBJ1-1; D is possibly TRBD1 (6 bases). V was pared by 2 bases and J by 1 base, with 8 bases between. The CDR3 runs 14 residues. CDR3 bases: TGTGCCAGCAGTTTAAGGGGGAGGAACACTGAAGCTTTCTTT. Protein: CASSLRGRNTEAFF.